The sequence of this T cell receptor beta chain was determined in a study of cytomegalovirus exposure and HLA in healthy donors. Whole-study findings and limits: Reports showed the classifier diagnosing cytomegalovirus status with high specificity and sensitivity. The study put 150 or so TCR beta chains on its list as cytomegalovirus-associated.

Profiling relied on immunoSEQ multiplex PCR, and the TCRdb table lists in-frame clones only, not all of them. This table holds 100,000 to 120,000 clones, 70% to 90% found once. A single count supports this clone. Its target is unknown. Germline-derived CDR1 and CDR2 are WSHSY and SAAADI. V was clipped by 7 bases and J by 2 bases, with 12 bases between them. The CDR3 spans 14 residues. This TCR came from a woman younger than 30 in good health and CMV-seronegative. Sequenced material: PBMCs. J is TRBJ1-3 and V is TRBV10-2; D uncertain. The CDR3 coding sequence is TGCGCCAGCACTGGGAGGTCAGCTGGAAACACCATATATTTT. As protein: CASTGRSAGNTIYF.